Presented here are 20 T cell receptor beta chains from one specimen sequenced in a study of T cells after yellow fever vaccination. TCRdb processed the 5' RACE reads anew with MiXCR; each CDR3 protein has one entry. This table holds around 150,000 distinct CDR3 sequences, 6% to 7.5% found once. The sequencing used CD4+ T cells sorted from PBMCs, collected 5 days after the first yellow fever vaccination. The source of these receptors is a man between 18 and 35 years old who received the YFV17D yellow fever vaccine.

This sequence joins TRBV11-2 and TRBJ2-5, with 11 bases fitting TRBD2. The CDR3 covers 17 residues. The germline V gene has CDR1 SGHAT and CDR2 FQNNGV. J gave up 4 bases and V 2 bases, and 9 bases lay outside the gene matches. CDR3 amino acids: CASSLYARLAGGETQYF. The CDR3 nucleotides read TGTGCCAGCAGCTTATACGCCAGGCTAGCGGGGGGAGAGACCCAGTACTTC.

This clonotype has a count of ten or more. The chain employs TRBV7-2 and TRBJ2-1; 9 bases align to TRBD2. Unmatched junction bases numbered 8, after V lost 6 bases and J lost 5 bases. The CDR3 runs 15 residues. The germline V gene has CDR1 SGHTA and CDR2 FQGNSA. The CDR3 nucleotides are TGTGCCAGCAGGCCCCCAGCGGGGGGCAACAATGAGCAGTTCTTC. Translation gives CASRPPAGGNNEQFF.

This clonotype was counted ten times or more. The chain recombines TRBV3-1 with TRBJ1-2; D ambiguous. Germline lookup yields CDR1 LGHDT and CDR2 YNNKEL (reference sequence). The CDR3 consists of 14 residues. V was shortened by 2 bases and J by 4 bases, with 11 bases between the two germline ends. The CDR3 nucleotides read TGTGCCAGCAGCCAATATGAGCTCCTCTATGGCTACACCTTC. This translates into CASSQYELLYGYTF.

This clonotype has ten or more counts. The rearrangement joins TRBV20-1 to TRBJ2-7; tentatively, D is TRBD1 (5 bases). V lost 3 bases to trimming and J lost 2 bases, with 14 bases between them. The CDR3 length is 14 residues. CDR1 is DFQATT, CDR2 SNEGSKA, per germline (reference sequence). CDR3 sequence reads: CSARTGRATYEQYF. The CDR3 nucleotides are TGCAGTGCTAGGACGGGCAGGGCTACCTACGAGCAGTACTTC.

The CDR3 DNA reads as TGTGCCAGTACCCCGCTAGGGGGGGGATTTTCTGGGGCCAACGTCCTGACTTTC. Translating it yields CASTPLGGGFSGANVLTF. The V call is TRBV19, the J call TRBJ2-6, with D possibly being TRBD2 (7 bases). The germline V and J ends were trimmed by 7 bases and 1 base, with 20 bases remaining between them. From germline, CDR1 is LNHDA and CDR2 SQIVND (reference sequence). The length of the CDR3 is 18 residues. Drawing the rest from reference TRBV19 and TRBJ2-6, the complete variable domain is DGGITQSPKYLFRKEGQNVTLSCEQNLNHDAMYWYRQDPGQGLRLIYYSQIVNDFQKGDIAEGYSVSREKKESFPLTVTSAQKNPTAFYLCASTPLGGGFSGANVLTFGAGSRLTVL.

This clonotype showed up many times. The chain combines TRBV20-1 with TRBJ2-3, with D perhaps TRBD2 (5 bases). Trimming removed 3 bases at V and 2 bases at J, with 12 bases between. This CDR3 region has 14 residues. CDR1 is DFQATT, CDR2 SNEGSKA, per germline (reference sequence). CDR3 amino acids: CSARRSGDTDTQYF. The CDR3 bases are TGCAGTGCTAGGCGGAGCGGCGACACAGATACGCAGTATTTT.

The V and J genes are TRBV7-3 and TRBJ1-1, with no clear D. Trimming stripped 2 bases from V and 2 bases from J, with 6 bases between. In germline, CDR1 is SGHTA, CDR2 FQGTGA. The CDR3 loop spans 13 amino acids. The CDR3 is CASSLLGNTEAFF. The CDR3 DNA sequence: TGTGCCAGCAGCTTACTGGGAAACACTGAAGCTTTCTTT.

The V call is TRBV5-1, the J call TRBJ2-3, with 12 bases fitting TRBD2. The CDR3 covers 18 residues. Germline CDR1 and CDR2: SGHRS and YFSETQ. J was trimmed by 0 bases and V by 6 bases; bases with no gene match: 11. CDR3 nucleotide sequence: TGCGCCAGCAACCTACTAGCGGGGGGCGAAAGTAGCACAGATACGCAGTATTTT. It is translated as CASNLLAGGESSTDTQYF.

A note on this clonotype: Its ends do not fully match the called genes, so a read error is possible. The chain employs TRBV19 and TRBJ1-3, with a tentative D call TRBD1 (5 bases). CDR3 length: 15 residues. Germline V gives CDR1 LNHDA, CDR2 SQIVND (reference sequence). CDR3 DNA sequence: TGTCCCAGTAGTACTCGAAGGGGATCTGGAAACACCATATATTTT. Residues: CPSSTRRGSGNTIYF.

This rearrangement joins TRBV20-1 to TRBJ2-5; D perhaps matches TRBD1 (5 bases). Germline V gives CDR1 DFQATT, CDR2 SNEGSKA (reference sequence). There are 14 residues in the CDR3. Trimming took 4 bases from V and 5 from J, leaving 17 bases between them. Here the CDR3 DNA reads TGCAGTGCTACTTCCCGGGCAGGGTCCGAGACCCAGTACTTC. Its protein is CSATSRAGSETQYF.

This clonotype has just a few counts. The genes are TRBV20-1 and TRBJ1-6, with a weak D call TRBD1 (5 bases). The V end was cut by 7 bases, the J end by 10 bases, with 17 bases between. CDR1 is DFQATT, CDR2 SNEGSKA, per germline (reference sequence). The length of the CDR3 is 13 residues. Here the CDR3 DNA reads TGCAGTGTAGAGGGGCCAGGGCAATCACCCCTCCACTTT. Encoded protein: CSVEGPGQSPLHF.

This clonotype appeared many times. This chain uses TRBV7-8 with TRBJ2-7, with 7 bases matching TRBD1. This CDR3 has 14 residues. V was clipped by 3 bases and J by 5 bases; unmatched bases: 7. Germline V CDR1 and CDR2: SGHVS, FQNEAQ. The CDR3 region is CASSLRNRGNEQYV. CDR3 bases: TGTGCCAGCAGCTTGAGAAACAGGGGAAACGAGCAGTACGTC.

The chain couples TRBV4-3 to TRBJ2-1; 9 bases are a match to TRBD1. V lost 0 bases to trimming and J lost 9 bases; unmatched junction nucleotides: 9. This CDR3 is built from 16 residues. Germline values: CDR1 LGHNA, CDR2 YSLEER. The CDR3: CASSQDRRDRAREQFF. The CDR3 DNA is TGCGCCAGCAGCCAAGATAGACGGGACAGGGCGCGTGAGCAGTTCTTC.

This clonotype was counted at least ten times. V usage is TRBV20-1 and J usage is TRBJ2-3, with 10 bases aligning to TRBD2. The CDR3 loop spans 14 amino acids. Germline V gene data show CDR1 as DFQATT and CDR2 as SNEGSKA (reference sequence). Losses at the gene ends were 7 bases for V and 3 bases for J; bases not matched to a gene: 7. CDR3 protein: CSVSGGARTDTQYF. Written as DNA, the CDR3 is TGCAGTGTGAGCGGGGGGGCCAGGACAGATACGCAGTATTTT.

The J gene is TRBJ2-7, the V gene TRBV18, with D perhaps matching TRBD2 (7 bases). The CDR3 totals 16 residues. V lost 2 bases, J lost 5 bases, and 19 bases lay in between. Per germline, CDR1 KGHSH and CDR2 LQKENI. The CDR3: CASSPGVGRGGDEQYF. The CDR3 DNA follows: TGTGCCAGCTCACCAGGTGTCGGAAGGGGGGGAGACGAGCAGTACTTC.

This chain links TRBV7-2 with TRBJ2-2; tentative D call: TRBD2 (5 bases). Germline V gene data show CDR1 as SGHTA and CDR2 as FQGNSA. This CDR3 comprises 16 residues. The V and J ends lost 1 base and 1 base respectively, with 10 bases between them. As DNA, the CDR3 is TGTGCCAGCAGCTTAGTGGCTAGCCAGAACACCGGGGAGCTGTTTTTT. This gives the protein CASSLVASQNTGELFF.

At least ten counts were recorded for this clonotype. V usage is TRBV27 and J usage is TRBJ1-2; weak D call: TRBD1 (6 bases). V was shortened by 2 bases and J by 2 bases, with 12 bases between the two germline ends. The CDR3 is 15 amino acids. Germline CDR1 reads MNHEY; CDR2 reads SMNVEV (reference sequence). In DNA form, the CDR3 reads TGTGCCAGCAGTTTAGCAGCAGGGGCCAACTATGGCTACACCTTC. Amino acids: CASSLAAGANYGYTF.

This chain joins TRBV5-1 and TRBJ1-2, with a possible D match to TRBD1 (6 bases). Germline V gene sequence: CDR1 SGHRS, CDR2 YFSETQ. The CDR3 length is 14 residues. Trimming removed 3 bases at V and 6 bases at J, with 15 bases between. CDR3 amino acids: CASSSTGEPHGYTF. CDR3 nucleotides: TGCGCCAGCAGCTCGACAGGCGAACCACATGGCTACACCTTC.

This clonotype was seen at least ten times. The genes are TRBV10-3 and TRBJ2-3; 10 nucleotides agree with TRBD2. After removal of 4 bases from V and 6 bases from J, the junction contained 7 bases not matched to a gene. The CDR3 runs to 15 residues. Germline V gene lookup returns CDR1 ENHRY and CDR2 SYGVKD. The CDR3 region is CAISGSGLADDTQYF. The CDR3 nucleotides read TGTGCCATCAGTGGTTCCGGACTAGCGGATGATACGCAGTATTTT.

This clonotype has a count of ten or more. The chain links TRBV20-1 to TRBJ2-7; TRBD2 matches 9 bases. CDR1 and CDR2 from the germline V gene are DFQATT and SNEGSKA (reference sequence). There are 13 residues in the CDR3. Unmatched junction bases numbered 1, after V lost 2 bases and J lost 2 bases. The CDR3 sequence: CSARPSGAYEQYV. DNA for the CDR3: TGCAGTGCTAGACCTAGCGGGGCCTACGAGCAGTACGTC.